This TCR beta chain comes out of a study of CD8 T cells in ankylosing spondylitis (dated by TCRdb to the late 2010s). Describing the broader study: The study set out to find disease-linked TCR variants by profiling T cell receptor beta repertoires in ankylosing spondylitis patients and healthy donors. The full study cohort comprised about 24 ankylosing spondylitis patients and over 95 healthy donors. Peripheral blood was sampled, and synovial fluid was additionally collected from ankylosing spondylitis patients.

Instrument on record: Illumina HiSeq 2500. Quantitative 5'-RACE with molecular barcodes was used to prepare TCR beta libraries. In the paper's pipeline: A new computational method, built on a probabilistic model of VDJ rearrangement, was used to identify disease-linked TCR variants. TCRdb reprocessed the public reads (quality trimming at Q25 with fastp, clone calling with MiXCR) and kept in-frame beta chains. All rows with the same CDR3 protein become a single entry with the most common DNA and genes. It is TCRdb's table, rather than the study itself, that gives the V and J calls and clone size. For this sample there are 400,000 or so distinct CDR3 sequences; more than 25% appear just once. 0.89% of the sample is in the top ten clones. The paper's findings and limits, for the study overall: The disease-linked clones had a CD8+ phenotype and were found at relatively low frequencies in peripheral blood. Significant enrichment of the disease-linked clones was reported in matched synovial fluid samples from ankylosing spondylitis patients. Blood from ankylosing spondylitis patients appeared to be characterized by a TCR beta motif composed of about 8 highly homologous amino acid variants. Some of the motif variants had been reported before in the synovial fluid and blood of reactive arthritis patients, a finding that suggests common disease-initiation mechanisms.

Based on the germline V gene, the CDR1 and CDR2 sequences are SGHRS and YFSETQ. The CDR3 has 16 amino acids, counting the end cysteine and phenylalanine. The DNA shown is the 48-base CDR3, in frame from base 1. Germline trimming: 2 bases from V, 0 bases from J; junction bases outside gene matches: 1. This clonotype was seen more than once but under ten times. The target of this receptor is not known. Base qualities were left out, and no much larger clone turns up one base away. Recombination joined TRBV5-1 with TRBJ2-1; 11 bases in the junction line up with TRBD2. What was sequenced was blood, either unsorted or a sorted T cell fraction (not recorded which). The receptor was derived from a male donor with ankylosing spondylitis. The CDR3 region has the sequence CASSLLAGASYNEQFF. In nucleotide form, the sequence is TGCGCCAGCAGCTTACTAGCGGGAGCCTCCTACAATGAGCAGTTCTTC.